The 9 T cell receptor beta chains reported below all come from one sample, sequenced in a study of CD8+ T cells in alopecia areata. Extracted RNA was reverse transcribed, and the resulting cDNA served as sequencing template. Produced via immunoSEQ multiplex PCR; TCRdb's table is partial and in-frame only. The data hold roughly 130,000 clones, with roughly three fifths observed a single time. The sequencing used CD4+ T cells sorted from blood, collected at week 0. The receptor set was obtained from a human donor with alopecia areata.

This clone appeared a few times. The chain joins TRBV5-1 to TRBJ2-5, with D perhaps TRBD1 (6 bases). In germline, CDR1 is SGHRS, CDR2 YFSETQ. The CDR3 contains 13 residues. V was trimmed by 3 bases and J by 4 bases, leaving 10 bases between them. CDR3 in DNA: TGCGCCAGCAGCTCCAGGGGATCAGAGACCCAGTACTTC. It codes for CASSSRGSETQYF.

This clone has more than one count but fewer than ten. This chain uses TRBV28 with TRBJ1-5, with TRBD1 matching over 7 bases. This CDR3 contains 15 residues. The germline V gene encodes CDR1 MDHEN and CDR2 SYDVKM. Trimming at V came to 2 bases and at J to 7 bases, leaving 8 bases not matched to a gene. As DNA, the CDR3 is TGTGCCAGCAGTTTAAGACAGGGAGAAAGACAGCCCCAGCATTTT. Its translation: CASSLRQGERQPQHF.

The CDR3 DNA follows: TGTGCCAGCAGCTTAGGAGTTTACGGTTACGAGCAGTACTTC. Its protein is CASSLGVYGYEQYF. The V call is TRBV7-2, the J call TRBJ2-7; the D is unclear. V dropped 1 base and J dropped 4 bases, with 11 bases sitting between them. This CDR3 has 14 residues. Germline V CDR1 and CDR2: SGHTA, FQGNSA.

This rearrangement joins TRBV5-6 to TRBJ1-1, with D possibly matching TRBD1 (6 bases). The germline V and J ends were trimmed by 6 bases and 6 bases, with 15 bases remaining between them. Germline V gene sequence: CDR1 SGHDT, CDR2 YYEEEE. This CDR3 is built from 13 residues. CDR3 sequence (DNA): TGTGCCAGCACCCTCTCAAGGACAGCTGAAGCTTTCTTT. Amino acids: CASTLSRTAEAFF.

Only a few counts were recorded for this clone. The DNA for the CDR3 is TGTGCCTGGAAGGGCAGGGCCAAGCCTGAAGCTTTCTTT. Amino acids: CAWKGRAKPEAFF. The genes are TRBV30 and TRBJ1-1; D may be TRBD1 (5 bases). Germline V gives CDR1 GTSNPN, CDR2 SVGIG (reference sequence). CDR3 length: 13 residues. The V end lost 4 bases, the J end lost 6 bases, and 15 bases lay between the germline ends.

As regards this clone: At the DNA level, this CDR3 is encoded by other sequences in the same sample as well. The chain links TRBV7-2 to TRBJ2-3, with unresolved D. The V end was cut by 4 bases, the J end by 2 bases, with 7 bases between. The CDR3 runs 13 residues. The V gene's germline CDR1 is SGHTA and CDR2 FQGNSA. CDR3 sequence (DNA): TGTGCCAGCAGCTCGGGCCCCACAGATACGCAGTATTTT. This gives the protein CASSSGPTDTQYF.

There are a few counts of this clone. The CDR3 sequence: CASSFGDTTDTQYF. CDR3 sequence (DNA): TGCGCCAGCAGCTTCGGGGATACCACAGATACGCAGTATTTT. The V and J genes are TRBV5-1 and TRBJ2-3; D may be TRBD2 (5 bases). This CDR3 is 14 amino acids long. CDR1 is SGHRS and CDR2 is YFSETQ in the germline V gene. With 2 bases removed from V and 2 bases from J, the gap between germline ends came to 9 bases. Full variable domain (missing parts from reference TRBV5-1 and TRBJ2-3): KAGVTQTPRYLIKTRGQQVTLSCSPISGHRSVSWYQQTPGQGLQFLFEYFSETQRNKGNFPGRFSGRQFSNSRSEMNVSTLELGDSALYLCASSFGDTTDTQYFGPGTRLTVL.

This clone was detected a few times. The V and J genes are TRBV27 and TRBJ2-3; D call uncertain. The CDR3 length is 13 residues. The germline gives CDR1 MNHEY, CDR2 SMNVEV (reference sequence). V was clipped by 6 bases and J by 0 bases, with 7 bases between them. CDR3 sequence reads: CASRGGSTDTQYF. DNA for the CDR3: TGTGCCAGCAGAGGCGGCAGCACAGATACGCAGTATTTT.

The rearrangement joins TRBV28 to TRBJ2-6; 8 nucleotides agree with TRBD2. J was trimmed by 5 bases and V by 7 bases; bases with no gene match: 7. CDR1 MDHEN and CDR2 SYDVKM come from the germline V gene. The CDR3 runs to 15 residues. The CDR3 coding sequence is TGTGCCAGCACCACCGGGAGGGGGTGGGCCAACGTCCTGACTTTC. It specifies CASTTGRGWANVLTF.